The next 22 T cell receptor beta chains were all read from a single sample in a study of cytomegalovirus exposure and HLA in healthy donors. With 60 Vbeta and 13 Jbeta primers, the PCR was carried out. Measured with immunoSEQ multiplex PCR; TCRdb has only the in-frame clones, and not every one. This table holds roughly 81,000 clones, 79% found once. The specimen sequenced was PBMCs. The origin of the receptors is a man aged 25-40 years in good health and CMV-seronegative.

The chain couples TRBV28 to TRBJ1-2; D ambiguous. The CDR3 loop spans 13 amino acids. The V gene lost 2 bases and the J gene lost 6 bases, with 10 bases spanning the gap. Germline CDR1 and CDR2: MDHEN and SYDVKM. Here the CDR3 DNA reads TGTGCCAGCAGTTTACCCCCTCTCGATGGCTACACCTTC. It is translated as CASSLPPLDGYTF.

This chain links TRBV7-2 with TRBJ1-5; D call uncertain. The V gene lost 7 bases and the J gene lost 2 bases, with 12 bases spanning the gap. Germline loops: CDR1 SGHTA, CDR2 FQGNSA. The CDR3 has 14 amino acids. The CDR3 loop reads CASTGSGGNQPQHF. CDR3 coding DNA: TGTGCCAGCACCGGGTCCGGTGGCAATCAGCCCCAGCATTTT.

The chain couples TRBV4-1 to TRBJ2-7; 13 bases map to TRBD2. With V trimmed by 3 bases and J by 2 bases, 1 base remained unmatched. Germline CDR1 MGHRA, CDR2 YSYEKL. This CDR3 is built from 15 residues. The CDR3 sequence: CASSQGTSGAYEQYF. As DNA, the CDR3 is TGCGCCAGCAGCCAGGGGACTAGCGGGGCCTACGAGCAGTACTTC.

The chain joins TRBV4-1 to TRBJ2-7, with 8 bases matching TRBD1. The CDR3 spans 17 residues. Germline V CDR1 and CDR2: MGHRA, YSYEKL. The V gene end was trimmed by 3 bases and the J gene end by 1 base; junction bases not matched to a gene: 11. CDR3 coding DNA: TGCGCCAGCAGCCAGGGAATTCCGGGACAGGCTTCCTACGAGCAGTACTTC. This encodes CASSQGIPGQASYEQYF.

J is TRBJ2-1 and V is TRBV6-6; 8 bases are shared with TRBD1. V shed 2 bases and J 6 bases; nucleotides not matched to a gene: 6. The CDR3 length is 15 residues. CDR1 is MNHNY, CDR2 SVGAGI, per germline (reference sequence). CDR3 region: CASSYARGRVNEQFF. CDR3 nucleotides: TGTGCCAGCAGTTACGCCAGGGGGCGGGTCAATGAGCAGTTCTTC.

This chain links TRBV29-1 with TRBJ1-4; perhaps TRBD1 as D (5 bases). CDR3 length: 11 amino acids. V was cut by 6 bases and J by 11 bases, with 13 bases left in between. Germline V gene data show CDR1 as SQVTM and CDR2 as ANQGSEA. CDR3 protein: CSVRDGRKLFF. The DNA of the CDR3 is TGCAGCGTCCGGGACGGGAGGAAACTGTTTTTT.

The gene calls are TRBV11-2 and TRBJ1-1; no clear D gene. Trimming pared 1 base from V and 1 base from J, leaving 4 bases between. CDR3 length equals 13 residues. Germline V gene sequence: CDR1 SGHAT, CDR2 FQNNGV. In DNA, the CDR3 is TGTGCCAGCAGCTTAGGCGGGAACACTGAAGCTTTCTTT. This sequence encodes CASSLGGNTEAFF.

The CDR3 DNA sequence: TGCAGCGTTGTCCGTCGGGGGGCTTCGAACACCGGGGAGCTGTTTTTT. Protein sequence: CSVVRRGASNTGELFF. The chain carries TRBV29-1 and TRBJ2-2; possible D gene TRBD2, 7 bases. V shed 4 bases and J shed 0 bases, with 15 bases lying between them. CDR3 size: 16 residues. Germline V CDR1 and CDR2: SQVTM, ANQGSEA.

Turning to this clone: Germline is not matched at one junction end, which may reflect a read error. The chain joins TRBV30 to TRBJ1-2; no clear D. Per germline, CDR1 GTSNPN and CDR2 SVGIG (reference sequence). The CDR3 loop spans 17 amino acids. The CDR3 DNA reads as TGTGCCTGGAGTCAGACTACCCCTTTTTCCCTTTTCTATGGCTACCCCTTC. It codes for CAWSQTTPFSLFYGYPF.

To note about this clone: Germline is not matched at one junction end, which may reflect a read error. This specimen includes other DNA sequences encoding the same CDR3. CDR3: CASDGGSWDGYTF. The CDR3 coding sequence is TGCGCCAGCGACGGAGGGTCGTGGGATGGCTACACCTTC. This chain uses TRBV10-3 with TRBJ1-2; D is ambiguous. From germline, CDR1 is ENHRY and CDR2 SYGVKD. This CDR3 is built from 13 residues.

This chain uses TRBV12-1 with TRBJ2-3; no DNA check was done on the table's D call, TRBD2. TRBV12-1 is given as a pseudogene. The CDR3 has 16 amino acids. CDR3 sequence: CASSFAPTSTADTQYF. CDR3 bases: TGTGCCAGCAGCTTTGCCCCGACTAGTACGGCCGATACGCAGTATTTT.

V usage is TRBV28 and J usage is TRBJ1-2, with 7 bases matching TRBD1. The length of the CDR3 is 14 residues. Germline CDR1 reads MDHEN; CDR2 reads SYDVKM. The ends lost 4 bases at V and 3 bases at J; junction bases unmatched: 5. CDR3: CASSSGTAHYGYTF. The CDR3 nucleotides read TGTGCCAGCAGTTCCGGGACAGCCCACTATGGCTACACCTTC.

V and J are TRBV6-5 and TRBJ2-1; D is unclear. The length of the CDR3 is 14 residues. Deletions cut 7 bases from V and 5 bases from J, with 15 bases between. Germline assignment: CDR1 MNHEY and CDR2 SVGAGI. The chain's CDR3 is CASTKLSANNEQFF. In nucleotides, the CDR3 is TGTGCCAGCACCAAACTATCGGCAAACAATGAGCAGTTCTTC.

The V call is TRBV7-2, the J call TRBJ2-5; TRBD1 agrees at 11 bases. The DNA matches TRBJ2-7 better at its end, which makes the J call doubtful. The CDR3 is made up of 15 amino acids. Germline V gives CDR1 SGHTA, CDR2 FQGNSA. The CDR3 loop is CASSFGTGGGYEQYF. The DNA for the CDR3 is TGTGCCAGCAGCTTCGGGACAGGGGGTGGATACGAGCAGTACTTC.

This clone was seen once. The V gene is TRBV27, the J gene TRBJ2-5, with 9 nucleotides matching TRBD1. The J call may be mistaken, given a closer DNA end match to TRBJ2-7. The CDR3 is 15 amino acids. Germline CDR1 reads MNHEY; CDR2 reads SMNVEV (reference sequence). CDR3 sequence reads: CASRIAGTGNHEQYF. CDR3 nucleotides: TGTGCCAGCAGGATCGCCGGGACAGGGAACCACGAGCAGTACTTC.

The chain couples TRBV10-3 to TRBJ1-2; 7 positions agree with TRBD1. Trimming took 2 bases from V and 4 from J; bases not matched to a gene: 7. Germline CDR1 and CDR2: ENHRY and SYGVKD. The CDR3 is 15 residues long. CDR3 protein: CAISEPPTGSYGYTF. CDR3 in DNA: TGTGCCATCAGTGAGCCGCCGACAGGGTCCTATGGCTACACCTTC.

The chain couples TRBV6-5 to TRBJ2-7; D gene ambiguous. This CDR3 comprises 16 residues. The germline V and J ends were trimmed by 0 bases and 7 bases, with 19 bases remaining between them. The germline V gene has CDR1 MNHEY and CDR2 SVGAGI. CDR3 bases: TGTGCCAGCAGTTACTCCCCCCTGACTCCCGCAAGGGAGCAGTACTTC. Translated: CASSYSPLTPAREQYF.

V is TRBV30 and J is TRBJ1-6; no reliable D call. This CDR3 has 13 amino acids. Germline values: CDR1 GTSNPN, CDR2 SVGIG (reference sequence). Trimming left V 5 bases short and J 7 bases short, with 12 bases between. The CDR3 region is CAWRRAGNSPLHF. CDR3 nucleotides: TGTGCCTGGCGAAGGGCGGGCAATTCACCCCTCCACTTT.

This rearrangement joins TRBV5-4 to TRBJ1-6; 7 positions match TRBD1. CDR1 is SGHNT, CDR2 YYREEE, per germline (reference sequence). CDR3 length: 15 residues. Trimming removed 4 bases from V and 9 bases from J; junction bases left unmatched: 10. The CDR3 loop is CASSPGAGTVSPLHF. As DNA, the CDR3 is TGTGCCAGCAGCCCGGGGGCCGGGACAGTTTCACCCCTCCACTTT.

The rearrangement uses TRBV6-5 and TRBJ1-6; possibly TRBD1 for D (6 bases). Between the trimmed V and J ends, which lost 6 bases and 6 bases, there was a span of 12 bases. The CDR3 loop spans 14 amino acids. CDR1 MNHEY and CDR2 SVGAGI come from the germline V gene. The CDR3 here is CASSRQVANSPLHF. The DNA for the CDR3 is TGTGCCAGCAGCCGACAGGTAGCTAATTCACCCCTCCACTTT.

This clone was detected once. The CDR3 loop reads CASSLGQGARGNTIYF. The CDR3 region has the DNA TGTGCCAGCAGCTTAGGACAGGGGGCGCGAGGAAACACCATATATTTT. The V gene is TRBV13, the J gene TRBJ1-3; 9 bases agree with TRBD1. V was clipped by 0 bases and J by 4 bases; unmatched bases: 4. The CDR3 spans 16 residues. From germline, CDR1 is PRHDT and CDR2 FYEKMQ (reference sequence).

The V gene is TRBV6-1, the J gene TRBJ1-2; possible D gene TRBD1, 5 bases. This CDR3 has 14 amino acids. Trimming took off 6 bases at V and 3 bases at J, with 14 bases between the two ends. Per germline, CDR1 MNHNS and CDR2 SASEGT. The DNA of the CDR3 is TGTGCCAGCAGATACGGGGGTTCACACTATGGCTACACCTTC. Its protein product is CASRYGGSHYGYTF.